The clone carrying this T cell receptor beta chain was seen at least ten times. What it binds is unknown. The sample is drawn from a study of T cells after yellow fever vaccination. Study-level findings and limits: Post-booster samples contained most primary-vaccination clones (around 96% CD4, around 89% CD8). A small proportion of clonotypes was detected in both the CD4 and CD8 compartments.

V was cut by 5 bases and J by 6 bases, with 17 bases left in between. This CDR3 is built from 13 residues. Germline V gene sequence: CDR1 DFQATT, CDR2 SNEGSKA (reference sequence). Synthesis of TCR cDNA relied on 5'RACE template switching, which attached a universal primer site and UMIs. MiXCR was run by TCRdb on the 5' RACE reads, yielding one entry per CDR3 protein. Of 350,000 to 450,000 distinct CDR3 sequences in the sample, roughly 6.1% were seen once. The specimen was PBMCs, collected 5 days after the yellow fever booster vaccination. This TCR was recovered from a man aged 30-40 years who received the YFV17D yellow fever vaccine. The V call is TRBV20-1, the J call TRBJ2-7, with D possibly TRBD2 on 7 matching bases. The DNA for the CDR3 is TGCAGTGCTGAGGGGGACTATGACCGCGAGCAGTACTTC. It translates to CSAEGDYDREQYF.